Listed here is a single T cell receptor (beta chain). TCRdb ran MiXCR on the 5' RACE reads and lists one entry per CDR3 protein. Among around 30,000 distinct CDR3 sequences listed, approximately 24% were seen once. Purified naive CD4+ T cells were depleted of CD25+ Tregs. This CDR3 region has 12 residues. The V end lost 4 bases, the J end lost 3 bases, and 7 bases lay between the germline ends. Germline V gene sequence: CDR1 PRHDT, CDR2 FYEKMQ (reference sequence). The gene calls are TRBV13 and TRBJ2-7, with D maybe TRBD1 (5 bases). The sequenced sample was naive CD4+ T cells sorted from a lymph node. This sample's subset: naive CD4+ T cells, CD4+CD45RA+CD25-. The clonotype originates from a female donor with breast cancer. CDR3 sequence (DNA): TGTGCCAGCAGCTCAGGGATCTACGAGCAGTACTTC. Amino acids: CASSSGIYEQYF.